The clone carrying this T cell receptor (beta chain) was detected a few times. Antigen unknown. The data were produced by immunoSEQ multiplex PCR, yet TCRdb's version contains in-frame clones alone and is incomplete. This sample yields approximately 21,000 clones, of which 60% to 80% are seen a single time; 15% to 20% belongs to the top ten. The record originates from a study of PD-1 blockade in classical Hodgkin lymphoma. The CDR3 sequence is 14 residues long. The ends lost 5 bases at V and 1 base at J; junction bases unmatched: 4. In germline, CDR1 is SGHAT, CDR2 FQNNGV. Time point described: cycle 4 day 1 (C4D1), after 6 weeks of nivolumab. The patients all showed relapse after autologous stem cell transplantation, while their brentuximab vedotin exposure varied. Findings and caveats of the study: Lower baseline TCR diversity was reported for newly diagnosed patients than for healthy donors.

The chain links TRBV11-2 to TRBJ1-2; 7 bases are shared with TRBD1. The sequence was collected from a human donor with classical Hodgkin lymphoma. Source: peripheral blood mononuclear cells (PBMCs), taken before the fourth cycle of nivolumab. The CDR3 coding sequence is TGTGCCAGCAGCCCTGACAGGGTTAACTATGGCTACACCTTC. As protein: CASSPDRVNYGYTF.